The present TCR beta chain was sequenced within a study of blood T cells in healthy people across ages. Study-wide results and caveats: Diversity was higher, and naive CD4+ cells more numerous, in long-lived donors than in aged donors. Strongly correlated with naive T cell percentage was TCR beta diversity.

To note about this clonotype: Its antigen is still unknown.

A J-beta primer mix and a sample-barcoded 5' primer were used in a second PCR of roughly 7 to 12 cycles. There were at least 2.5 million CDR3-containing paired-end reads obtained from each sample. MiXCR was run by TCRdb on the 5' RACE reads, yielding one entry per CDR3 protein. Of about 1.4 million distinct CDR3 sequences in the sample, 45% to 70% were seen once. Per germline, CDR1 SGHRS and CDR2 YFSETQ. The CDR3 length is 14 residues. Germline trimming cut 6 bases from V and 4 bases from J; bases unmatched to any gene: 7. This TCR was recovered from a man between 18 and 29 years old in good health. Sequencing input: blood. The chain has TRBV5-1 and TRBJ2-5, with 9 bases matching TRBD1. Written as DNA, the CDR3 is TGCGCCAGCAACTCCGGGACAGGGCTAGAGACCCAGTACTTC. Translation gives CASNSGTGLETQYF.